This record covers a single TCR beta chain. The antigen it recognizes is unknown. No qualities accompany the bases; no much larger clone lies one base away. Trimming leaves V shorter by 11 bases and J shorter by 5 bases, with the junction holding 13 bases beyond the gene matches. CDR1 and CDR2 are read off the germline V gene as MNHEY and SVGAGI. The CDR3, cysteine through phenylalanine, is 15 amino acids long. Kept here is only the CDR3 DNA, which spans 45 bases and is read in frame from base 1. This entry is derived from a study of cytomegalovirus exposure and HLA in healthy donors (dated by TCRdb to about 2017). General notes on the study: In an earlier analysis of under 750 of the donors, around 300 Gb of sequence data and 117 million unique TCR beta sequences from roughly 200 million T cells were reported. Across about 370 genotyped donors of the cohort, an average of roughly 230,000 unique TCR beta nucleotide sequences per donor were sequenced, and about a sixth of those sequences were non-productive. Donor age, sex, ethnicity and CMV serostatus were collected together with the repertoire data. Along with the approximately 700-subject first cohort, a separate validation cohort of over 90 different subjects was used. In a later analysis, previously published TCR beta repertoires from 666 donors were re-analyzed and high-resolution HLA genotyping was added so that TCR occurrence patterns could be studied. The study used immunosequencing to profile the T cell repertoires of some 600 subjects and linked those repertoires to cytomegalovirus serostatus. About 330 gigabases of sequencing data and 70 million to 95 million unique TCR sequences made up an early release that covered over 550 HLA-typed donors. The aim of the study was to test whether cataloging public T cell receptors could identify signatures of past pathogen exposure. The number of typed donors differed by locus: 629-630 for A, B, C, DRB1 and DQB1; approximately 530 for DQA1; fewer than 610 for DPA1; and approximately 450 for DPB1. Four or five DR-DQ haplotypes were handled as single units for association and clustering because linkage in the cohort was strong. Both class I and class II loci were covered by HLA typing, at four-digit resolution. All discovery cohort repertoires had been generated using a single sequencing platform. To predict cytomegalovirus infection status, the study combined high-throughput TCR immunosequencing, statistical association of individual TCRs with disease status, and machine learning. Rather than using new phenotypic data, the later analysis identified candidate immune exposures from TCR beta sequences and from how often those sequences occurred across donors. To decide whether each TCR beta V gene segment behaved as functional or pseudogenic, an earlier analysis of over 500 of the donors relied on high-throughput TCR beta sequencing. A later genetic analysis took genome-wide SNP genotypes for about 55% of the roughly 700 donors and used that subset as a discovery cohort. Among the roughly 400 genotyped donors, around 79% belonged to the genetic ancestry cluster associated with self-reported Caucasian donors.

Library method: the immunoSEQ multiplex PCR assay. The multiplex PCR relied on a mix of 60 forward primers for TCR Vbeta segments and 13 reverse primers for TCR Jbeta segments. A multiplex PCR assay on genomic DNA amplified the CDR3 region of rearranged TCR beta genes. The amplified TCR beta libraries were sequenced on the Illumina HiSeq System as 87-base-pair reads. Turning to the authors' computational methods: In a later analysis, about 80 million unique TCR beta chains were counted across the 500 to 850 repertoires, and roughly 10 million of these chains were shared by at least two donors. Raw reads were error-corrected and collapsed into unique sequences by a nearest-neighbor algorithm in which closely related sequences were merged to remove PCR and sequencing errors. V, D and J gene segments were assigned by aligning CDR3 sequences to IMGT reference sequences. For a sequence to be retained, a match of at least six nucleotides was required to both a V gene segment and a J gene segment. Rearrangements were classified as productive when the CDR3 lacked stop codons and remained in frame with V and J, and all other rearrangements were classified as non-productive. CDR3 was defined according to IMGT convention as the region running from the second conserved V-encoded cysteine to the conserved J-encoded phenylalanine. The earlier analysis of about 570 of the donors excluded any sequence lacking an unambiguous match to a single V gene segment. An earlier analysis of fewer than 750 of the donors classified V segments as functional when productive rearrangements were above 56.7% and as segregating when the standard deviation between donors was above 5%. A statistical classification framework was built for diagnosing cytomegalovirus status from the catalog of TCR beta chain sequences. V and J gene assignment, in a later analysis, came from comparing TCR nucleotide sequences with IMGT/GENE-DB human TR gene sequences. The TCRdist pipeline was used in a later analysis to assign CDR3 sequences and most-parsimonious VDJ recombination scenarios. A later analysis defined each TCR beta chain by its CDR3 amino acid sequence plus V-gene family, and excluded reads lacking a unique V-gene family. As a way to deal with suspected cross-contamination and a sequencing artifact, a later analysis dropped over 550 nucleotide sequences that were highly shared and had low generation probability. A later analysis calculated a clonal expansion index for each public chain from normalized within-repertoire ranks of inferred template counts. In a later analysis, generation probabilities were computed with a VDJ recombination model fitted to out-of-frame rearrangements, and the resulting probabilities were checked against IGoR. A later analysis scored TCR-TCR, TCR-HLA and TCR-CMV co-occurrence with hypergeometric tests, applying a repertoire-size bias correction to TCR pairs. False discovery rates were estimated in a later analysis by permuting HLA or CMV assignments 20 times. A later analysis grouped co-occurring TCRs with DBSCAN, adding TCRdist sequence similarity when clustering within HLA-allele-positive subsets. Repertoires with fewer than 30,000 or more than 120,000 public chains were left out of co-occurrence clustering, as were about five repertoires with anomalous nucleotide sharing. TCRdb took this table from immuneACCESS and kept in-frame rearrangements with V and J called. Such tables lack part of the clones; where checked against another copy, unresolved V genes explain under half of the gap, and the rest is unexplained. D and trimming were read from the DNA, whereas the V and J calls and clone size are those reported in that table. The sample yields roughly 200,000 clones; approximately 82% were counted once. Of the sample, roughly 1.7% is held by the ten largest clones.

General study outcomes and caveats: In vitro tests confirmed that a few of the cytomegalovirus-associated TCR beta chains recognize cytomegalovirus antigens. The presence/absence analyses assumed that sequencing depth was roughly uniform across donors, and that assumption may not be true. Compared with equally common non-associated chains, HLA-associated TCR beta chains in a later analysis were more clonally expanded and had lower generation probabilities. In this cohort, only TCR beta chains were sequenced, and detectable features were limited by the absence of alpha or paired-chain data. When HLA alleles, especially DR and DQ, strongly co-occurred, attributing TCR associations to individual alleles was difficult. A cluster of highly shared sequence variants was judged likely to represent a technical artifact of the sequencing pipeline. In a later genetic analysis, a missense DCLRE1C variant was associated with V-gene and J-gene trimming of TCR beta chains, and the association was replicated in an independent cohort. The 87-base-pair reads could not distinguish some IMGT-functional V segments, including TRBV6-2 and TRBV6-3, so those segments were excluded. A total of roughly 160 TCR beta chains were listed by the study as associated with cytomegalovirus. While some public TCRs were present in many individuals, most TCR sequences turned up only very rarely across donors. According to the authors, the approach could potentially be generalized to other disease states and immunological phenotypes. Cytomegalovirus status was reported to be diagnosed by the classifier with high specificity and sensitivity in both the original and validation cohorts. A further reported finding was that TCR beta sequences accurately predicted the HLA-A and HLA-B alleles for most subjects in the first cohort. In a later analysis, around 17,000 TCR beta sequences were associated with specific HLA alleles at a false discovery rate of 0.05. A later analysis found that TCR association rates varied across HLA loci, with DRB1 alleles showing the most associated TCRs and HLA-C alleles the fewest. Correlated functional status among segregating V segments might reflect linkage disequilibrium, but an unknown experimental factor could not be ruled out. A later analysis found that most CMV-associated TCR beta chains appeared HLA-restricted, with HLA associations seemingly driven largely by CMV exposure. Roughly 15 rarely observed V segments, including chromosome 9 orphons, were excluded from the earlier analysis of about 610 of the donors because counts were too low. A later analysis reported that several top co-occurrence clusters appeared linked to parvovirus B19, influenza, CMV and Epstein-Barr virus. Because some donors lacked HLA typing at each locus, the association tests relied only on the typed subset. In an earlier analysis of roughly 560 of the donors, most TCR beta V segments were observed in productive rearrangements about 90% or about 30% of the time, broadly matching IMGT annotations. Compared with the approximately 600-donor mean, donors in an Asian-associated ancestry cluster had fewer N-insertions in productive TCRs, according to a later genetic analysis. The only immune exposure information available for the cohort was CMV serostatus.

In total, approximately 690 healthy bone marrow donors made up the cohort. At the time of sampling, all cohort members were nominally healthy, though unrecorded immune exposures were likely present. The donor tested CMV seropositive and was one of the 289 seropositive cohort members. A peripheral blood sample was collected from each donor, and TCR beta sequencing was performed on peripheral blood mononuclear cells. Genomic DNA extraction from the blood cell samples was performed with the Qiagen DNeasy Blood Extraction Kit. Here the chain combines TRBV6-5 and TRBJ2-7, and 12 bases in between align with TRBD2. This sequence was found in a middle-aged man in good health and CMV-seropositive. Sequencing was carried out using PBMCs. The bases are TGTGCCTCATACAAAAGGGCTAGCGGGAGGGACGAGCAGTACTTC. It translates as CASYKRASGRDEQYF.